This T cell receptor beta chain came from a study of early T cells in non-severe SARS-CoV-2 infection. Whole-study context: Whole-blood bulk RNA, unsorted, was sequenced, and chains were unpaired. General observations from the study: VDJdb-based matching was biased toward anti-spike CD8 responses and missed private and CD4 specificities.

One entry per CDR3 protein, called by TCRdb with MiXCR from the 5' RACE reads. This sample carries 55,000 to 85,000 distinct CDR3 sequences, more than 10% of them seen once, and the ten largest clones take 4% to 5.5%. Deletions cut 5 bases from V and 5 bases from J, with 13 bases between. The CDR3 is made up of 13 amino acids. Germline V lookup: CDR1 SGHDT, CDR2 YYEEEE. The table lists this clonotype with many counts. The antigen is not known. Sequencing was performed on whole blood. The rearrangement links TRBV5-6 to TRBJ1-1; D not certain. This TCR was sampled from an adult who was a healthcare worker with PCR-confirmed SARS-CoV-2 infection or an uninfected control (not recorded which). The CDR3 DNA sequence: TGTGCCAGCAGGAAGTACTCGGGGACTGAAGCTTTCTTT. Translated: CASRKYSGTEAFF.